These 21 T cell receptor beta chains were sequenced from one sample in a study of cytomegalovirus exposure and HLA in healthy donors. Primers for the PCR totalled 60 Vbeta and 13 Jbeta. Data came from immunoSEQ multiplex PCR; TCRdb stores just in-frame clones and leaves some out. The data show roughly 180,000 clones, about 77% seen once. The sequenced sample consisted of PBMCs. The receptors were gathered from a female donor in good health and CMV-seronegative.

This chain connects TRBV2 to TRBJ1-6; D might be TRBD1 (6 bases). This CDR3 is 16 amino acids long. V was shortened by 2 bases and J by 7 bases, with 15 bases between the two germline ends. Germline lookup yields CDR1 SNHLY and CDR2 FYNNEI. CDR3 nucleotide sequence: TGTGCCAGCAGTGAATCAGGGGTCCTCTTAAATTCACCCCTCCACTTT. This codes for CASSESGVLLNSPLHF.

The chain couples TRBV19 to TRBJ1-5; perhaps TRBD1 as D (5 bases). This CDR3 comprises 15 residues. Germline CDR1 reads LNHDA; CDR2 reads SQIVND (reference sequence). V lost 4 bases and J lost 0, with 10 bases in between. The CDR3 here is CASSTTAISNQPQHF. The DNA for the CDR3 is TGTGCCAGTAGTACGACAGCCATTAGCAATCAGCCCCAGCATTTT. The full variable domain, rest sourced from reference TRBV19 and TRBJ1-5, is DGGITQSPKYLFRKEGQNVTLSCEQNLNHDAMYWYRQDPGQGLRLIYYSQIVNDFQKGDIAEGYSVSREKKESFPLTVTSAQKNPTAFYLCASSTTAISNQPQHFGDGTRLSIL.

This clone occurred once. The chain joins TRBV4-2 to TRBJ2-1, with TRBD2 identical over 10 bases. The CDR3 consists of 16 residues. Germline CDR1 LGHNA, CDR2 YNFKEQ. Trimming removed 1 base from V and 6 bases from J; junction bases left unmatched: 6. The CDR3 loop is CASSQVRSSGSNEQFF. CDR3 nucleotide sequence: TGTGCCAGCAGCCAAGTGAGGTCTAGCGGGAGCAATGAGCAGTTCTTC.

The chain joins TRBV6-6 to TRBJ2-6; D unresolved. CDR1 is MNHNY, CDR2 SVGAGI, per germline (reference sequence). Trimming removed 7 bases from V and 4 bases from J, with 11 bases in between. There are 14 residues in the CDR3. The CDR3 nucleotides read TGTGCCAGCAAGATTACTGTAGGGGCCAACGTCCTGACTTTC. It codes for CASKITVGANVLTF.

This chain joins TRBV5-1 and TRBJ1-6; TRBD1 might be the D (6 bases). CDR1 SGHRS and CDR2 YFSETQ come from the germline V gene. Trimming pared 2 bases from V and 5 bases from J, leaving 8 bases between. CDR3 length equals 14 residues. CDR3 nucleotides: TGCGCCAGCAGCTTACAGGGTGATAATTCACCCCTCCACTTT. It translates to CASSLQGDNSPLHF. Variable domain in full (rest from reference TRBV5-1 and TRBJ1-6): KAGVTQTPRYLIKTRGQQVTLSCSPISGHRSVSWYQQTPGQGLQFLFEYFSETQRNKGNFPGRFSGRQFSNSRSEMNVSTLELGDSALYLCASSLQGDNSPLHFGNGTRLTVT.

The chain links TRBV5-1 to TRBJ1-2; TRBD1 agrees at 7 bases. With V trimmed by 4 bases and J by 3 bases, 6 bases remained unmatched. The germline V gene encodes CDR1 SGHRS and CDR2 YFSETQ. The CDR3 loop spans 14 amino acids. Here the CDR3 reads CASSPGTADYGYTF. CDR3 coding DNA: TGCGCCAGCAGCCCCGGGACAGCAGACTATGGCTACACCTTC.

With respect to this clone: The same CDR3 arises from other DNA sequences in this sample as well. The chain is built from TRBV2 and TRBJ1-5; D unclear. The CDR3 totals 13 residues. Trimming left V 3 bases short and J 4 bases short, with 7 bases between. Germline CDR1 SNHLY, CDR2 FYNNEI. The CDR3 reads CASSENRNQPQHF. CDR3 nucleotide sequence: TGTGCCAGCAGTGAGAACAGAAATCAGCCCCAGCATTTT.

The V and J genes are TRBV7-9 and TRBJ2-3, with TRBD2 identical over 10 bases. The CDR3 contains 19 residues. Germline V lookup: CDR1 SEHNR, CDR2 FQNEAQ (reference sequence). The V gene end was trimmed by 1 base and the J gene end by 1 base; junction bases not matched to a gene: 11. The CDR3 nucleotides read TGTGCCAGCAGCTTAGGCGGGTTTCGGGGGACTAGCGGCACAGATACGCAGTATTTT. This encodes CASSLGGFRGTSGTDTQYF.

This chain connects TRBV28 to TRBJ2-7; TRBD2 agrees at 14 bases. CDR1 MDHEN and CDR2 SYDVKM come from the germline V gene. This CDR3 is built from 15 residues. With V trimmed by 8 bases and J by 7 bases, 10 bases remained unmatched. CDR3 bases: TGTGCCAGCGGACGACTAGCGGGAGGGCCGAGGGAGCAGTACTTC. Protein: CASGRLAGGPREQYF.

V and J are TRBV18 and TRBJ2-2; TRBD1 matches 8 bases. The CDR3 sequence is 16 residues long. The V gene's germline CDR1 is KGHSH and CDR2 LQKENI. After removal of 3 bases from V and 4 bases from J, the junction contained 7 bases not matched to a gene. DNA of the CDR3: TGTGCCAGCTCACCTTACGGACAGGGTTTCACCGGGGAGCTGTTTTTT. It specifies CASSPYGQGFTGELFF.

The rearrangement links TRBV6-5 to TRBJ2-1; a possible D gene is TRBD2 (5 bases). In germline, CDR1 is MNHEY, CDR2 SVGAGI. V was shortened by 0 bases and J by 4 bases, with 10 bases between the two germline ends. This CDR3 contains 15 residues. The CDR3 sequence is CASSYSFGDYNEQFF. DNA for the CDR3: TGTGCCAGCAGTTACTCGTTCGGGGATTACAATGAGCAGTTCTTC.

V and J are TRBV27 and TRBJ1-1; possible D gene TRBD1, 5 bases. Per germline, CDR1 MNHEY and CDR2 SMNVEV (reference sequence). The CDR3 consists of 15 residues. Deletions cut 6 bases from V and 4 bases from J, with 18 bases between. This CDR3 is CASRRTGGVGTEAFF. CDR3 bases: TGTGCCAGCAGGCGGACGGGGGGTGTAGGCACTGAAGCTTTCTTT.

This chain connects TRBV9 to TRBJ2-1; 10 bases align to TRBD2. CDR1 and CDR2 (germline): SGDLS, YYNGEE. CDR3 length: 16 residues. J lost 6 bases, V lost 0 bases, and 6 bases had no gene match. CDR3 sequence (DNA): TGTGCCAGCAGCGTAGGCGATAGCGGGGGGCGCAATGAGCAGTTCTTC. It translates to CASSVGDSGGRNEQFF.

The chain's CDR3 is CASGVAGGAEQYF. The CDR3 DNA reads as TGCGCCTCCGGTGTAGCGGGAGGGGCCGAGCAGTACTTC. The chain recombines TRBV5-1 with TRBJ2-7; 11 nucleotides line up with TRBD2. This CDR3 is built from 13 residues. J was trimmed by 6 bases and V by 10 bases; bases with no gene match: 9. Germline CDR1 and CDR2: SGHRS and YFSETQ.

With respect to this clone: The sample has other DNA sequences that encode this CDR3 too. This chain links TRBV5-5 with TRBJ2-7; TRBD2 aligns across 12 bases. The V gene end was trimmed by 4 bases and the J gene end by 5 bases; junction bases not matched to a gene: 7. CDR3 size: 15 residues. Per the germline V gene, CDR1 is SGHKS and CDR2 is YYEKEE (reference sequence). The CDR3 region is CASSPRLAGEDEQYF. The DNA for the CDR3 is TGTGCCAGCAGCCCGCGACTAGCGGGAGAGGACGAGCAGTACTTC.

The rearrangement links TRBV7-8 to TRBJ1-2; possibly TRBD1 for D (5 bases). Trimming cost V 0 bases and J 4 bases, with 9 bases left between them. This CDR3 has 14 amino acids. Germline CDR1 reads SGHVS; CDR2 reads FQNEAQ. In DNA form, the CDR3 reads TGTGCCAGCAGCTTAGCGCGGGGGGGCTATGGCTACACCTTC. Protein product: CASSLARGGYGYTF.

The chain employs TRBV9 and TRBJ2-1; possibly TRBD2 for D (6 bases). This CDR3 region has 14 residues. The V gene lost 0 bases and the J gene lost 6 bases, with 10 bases spanning the gap. The germline gives CDR1 SGDLS, CDR2 YYNGEE. The CDR3 loop reads CASSVGTTLNEQFF. The DNA for the CDR3 is TGTGCCAGCAGCGTAGGGACTACCCTCAATGAGCAGTTCTTC.

The rearrangement uses TRBV5-1 and TRBJ2-5; weak D call: TRBD2 (7 bases). The length of the CDR3 is 13 residues. Per germline, CDR1 SGHRS and CDR2 YFSETQ. Trimming took 0 bases from V and 7 from J, leaving 10 bases between them. The CDR3 protein is CASSLEGGVTQYF. As DNA, the CDR3 is TGCGCCAGCAGCTTGGAGGGGGGGGTGACCCAGTACTTC.

The chain joins TRBV2 to TRBJ1-2, with D perhaps matching TRBD1 (6 bases). The germline gives CDR1 SNHLY, CDR2 FYNNEI. Trimming removed 2 bases from V and 4 bases from J, with 11 bases in between. The CDR3 consists of 14 residues. CDR3 amino acids: CASSEIVGGYGYTF. CDR3 sequence (DNA): TGTGCCAGCAGTGAAATTGTAGGGGGCTATGGCTACACCTTC.

The chain uses TRBV28 and TRBJ2-5, with 8 bases identical to TRBD2. The DNA end is more similar to TRBJ2-7, so the J call may be wrong. The CDR3 is 14 amino acids. Germline loops: CDR1 MDHEN, CDR2 SYDVKM. The CDR3 here is CASSGSGSLYEQYF. The CDR3 DNA reads TGTGCCAGCAGTGGGAGCGGGAGCCTCTACGAGCAGTACTTC.

This clone was detected only once. The same CDR3 arises from other DNA sequences in this sample as well. V usage is TRBV10-2 and J usage is TRBJ2-7; TRBD2 agrees at 7 bases. Germline V gives CDR1 WSHSY, CDR2 SAAADI. The J segment lost 0 bases and the V segment lost 7 bases, leaving 6 bases of the junction unmatched. This CDR3 region has 14 residues. CDR3 DNA: TGCGCCAGCACTAGGACTAGTGGCTCCTACGAGCAGTACTTC. Protein product: CASTRTSGSYEQYF.